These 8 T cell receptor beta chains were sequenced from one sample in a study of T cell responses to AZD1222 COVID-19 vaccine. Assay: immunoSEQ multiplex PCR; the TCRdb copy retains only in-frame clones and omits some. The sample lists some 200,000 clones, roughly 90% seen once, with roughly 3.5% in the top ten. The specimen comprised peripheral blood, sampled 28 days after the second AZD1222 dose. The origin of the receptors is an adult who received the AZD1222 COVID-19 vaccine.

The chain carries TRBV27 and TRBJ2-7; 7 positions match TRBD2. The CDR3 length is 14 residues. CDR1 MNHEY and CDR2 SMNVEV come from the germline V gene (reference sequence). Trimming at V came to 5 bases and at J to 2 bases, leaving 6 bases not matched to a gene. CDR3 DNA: TGTGCCAGCAGTCGAAGCGGGGCTACCTACGAGCAGTACTTC. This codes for CASSRSGATYEQYF.

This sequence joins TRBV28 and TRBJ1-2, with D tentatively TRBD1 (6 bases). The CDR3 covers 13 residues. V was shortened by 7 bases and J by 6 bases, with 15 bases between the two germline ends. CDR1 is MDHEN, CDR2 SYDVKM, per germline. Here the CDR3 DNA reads TGTGCCAGCACCCTAGGGGGTTCAGATGGCTACACCTTC. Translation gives CASTLGGSDGYTF.

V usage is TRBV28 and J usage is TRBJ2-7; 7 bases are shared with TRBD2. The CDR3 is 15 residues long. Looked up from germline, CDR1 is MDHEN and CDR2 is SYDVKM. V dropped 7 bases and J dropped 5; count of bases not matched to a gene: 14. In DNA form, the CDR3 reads TGTGCCAGCACCGCGGGTATAGCTAGCGGACACGAGCAGTACTTC. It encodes CASTAGIASGHEQYF.

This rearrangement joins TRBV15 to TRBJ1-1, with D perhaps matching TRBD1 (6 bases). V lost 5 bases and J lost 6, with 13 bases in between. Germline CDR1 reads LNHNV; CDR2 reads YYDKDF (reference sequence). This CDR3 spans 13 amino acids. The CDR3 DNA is TGTGCCACCAGCGGACAGCTAGACGCTGAAGCTTTCTTT. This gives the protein CATSGQLDAEAFF.

CDR3: CASSPGPPTLAPYNEQFF. The DNA of the CDR3 is TGTGCCAGCAGCCCAGGGCCCCCAACACTAGCCCCATACAATGAGCAGTTCTTC. This rearrangement joins TRBV7-3 to TRBJ2-1; D may be TRBD2 (6 bases). Trimming took 5 bases from V and 4 from J, leaving 24 bases between them. Germline CDR1 reads SGHTA; CDR2 reads FQGTGA. There are 18 residues in the CDR3.

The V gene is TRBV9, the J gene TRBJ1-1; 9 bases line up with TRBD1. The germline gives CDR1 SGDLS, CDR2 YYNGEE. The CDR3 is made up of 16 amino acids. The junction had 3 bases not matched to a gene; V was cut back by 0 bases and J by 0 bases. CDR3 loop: CASSVDGQGMNTEAFF. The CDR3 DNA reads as TGTGCCAGCAGCGTAGATGGACAGGGGATGAACACTGAAGCTTTCTTT.

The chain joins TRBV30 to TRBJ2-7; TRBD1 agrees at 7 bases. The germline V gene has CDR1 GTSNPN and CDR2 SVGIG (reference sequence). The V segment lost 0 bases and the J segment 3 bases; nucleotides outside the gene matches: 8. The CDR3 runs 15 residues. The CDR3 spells CAWSVRGQGVYEQYF. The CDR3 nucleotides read TGTGCCTGGAGTGTACGGGGCCAGGGGGTCTACGAGCAGTACTTC.

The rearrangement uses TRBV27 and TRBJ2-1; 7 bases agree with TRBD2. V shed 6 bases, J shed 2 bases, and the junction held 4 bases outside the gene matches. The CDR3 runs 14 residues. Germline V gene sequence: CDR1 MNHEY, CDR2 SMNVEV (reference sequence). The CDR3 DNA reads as TGTGCCAGCAGGGAACGGGGGGCCTACAATGAGCAGTTCTTC. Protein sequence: CASRERGAYNEQFF.